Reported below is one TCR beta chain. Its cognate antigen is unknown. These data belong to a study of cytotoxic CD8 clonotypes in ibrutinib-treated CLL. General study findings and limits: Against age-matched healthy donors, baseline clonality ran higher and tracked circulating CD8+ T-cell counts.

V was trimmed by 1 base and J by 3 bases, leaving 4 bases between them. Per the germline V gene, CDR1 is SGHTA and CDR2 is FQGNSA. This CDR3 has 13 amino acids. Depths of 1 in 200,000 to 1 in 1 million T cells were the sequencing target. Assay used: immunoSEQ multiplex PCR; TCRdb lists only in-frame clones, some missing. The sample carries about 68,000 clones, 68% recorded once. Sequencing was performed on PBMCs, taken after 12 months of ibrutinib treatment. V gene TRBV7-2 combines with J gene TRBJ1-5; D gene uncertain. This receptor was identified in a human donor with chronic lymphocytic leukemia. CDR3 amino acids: CASSLDHNQPQHF. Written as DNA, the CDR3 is TGTGCCAGCAGCTTAGACCACAATCAGCCCCAGCATTTT.